This TCR beta chain was sequenced during a study of neurological immune-mediated disorders. Study outcomes and limitations: Among 34 multiple sclerosis patients, phylogenetic grouping put the repertoires of 18 into a single related-CDR3 cluster, a possible signature.

The V gene's germline CDR1 is DFQATT and CDR2 SNEGSKA (reference sequence). The CDR3 has 13 residues. The V gene lost 6 bases and the J gene lost 5 bases, with 16 bases spanning the gap. Synthesis of cDNA was accomplished via 5'RACE employing 10-nucleotide random UMIs. TCRdb called the 5' RACE reads again in MiXCR, with one record for every CDR3 protein. The sample has tens of thousands of distinct CDR3 sequences; roughly 3.5% are singletons. This clonotype was observed many times. Its cognate antigen is unknown. This chain joins TRBV20-1 and TRBJ1-1, with a weak D call TRBD1 (6 bases). The receptor was isolated from a woman aged 45-59 years with multiple sclerosis. What was sequenced was PBMCs. CDR3 in DNA: TGCAGTGCCTCAAGGGGGGCGGTAACTGAAGCTTTCTTT. It encodes CSASRGAVTEAFF.